This T cell receptor beta chain was sequenced during a study of blood T cell repertoires in COVID-19. The V gene end was trimmed by 7 bases and the J gene end by 3 bases; junction bases not matched to a gene: 13. Germline CDR1 reads MDHEN; CDR2 reads SYDVKM. The CDR3 spans 16 residues. Assay used: immunoSEQ multiplex PCR; TCRdb lists only in-frame clones, some missing. In the table there are around 280,000 clones, 75% to 90% of which are singletons. The gene calls are TRBV28 and TRBJ2-5; TRBD2 matches 8 bases. Material for sequencing was peripheral blood. This sequence originates from a woman aged 45-65 years who had recovered from COVID-19. CDR3 sequence (DNA): TGTGCCAGCAATGGGGGTGCGGGAGGAGGAAAAGAGACCCAGTACTTC. Its translation is CASNGGAGGGKETQYF.